Described below is a single T cell receptor beta chain sequence and its context. Here immunoSEQ multiplex PCR was the method, and the copy in TCRdb shows in-frame clones only, minus some. The sample consists of 110,000 to 150,000 clones, 70% to 90% of them appearing once. The data are from a study of blood T cell repertoires in COVID-19. Study-wide context: COVID-19 samples, acute and convalescent, were from the United States, Italy and Spain.

Germline V CDR1 and CDR2: KGHSH, LQKENI. Trimming removed 3 bases at V and 6 bases at J, with 6 bases between. CDR3 length: 12 residues. The chain carries TRBV18 and TRBJ1-5; D call uncertain. Sequenced input: peripheral blood. The TCR originated in a woman aged 50 to 60 with acute or convalescent COVID-19. DNA for the CDR3: TGTGCCAGCTCACCTGGAGGTCAGCCCCAGCATTTT. Encoded protein: CASSPGGQPQHF.